This T cell receptor (beta chain) was documented in a study of shared clonotypes between healthy human individuals (TCRdb year 2020). Study-wide context: The cohort comprised a couple of women and a few men aged 18 to 49 years. To increase sequencing depth and limit assay-specific biases, TCR repertoire library preparation and sequencing were carried out by different laboratories using diverse techniques. For each donor, CD4 naive and CD4 memory were each given three plates, CD8 naive was given two plates, and CD8 memory was given one plate. Blood TCR repertoires of about five healthy adults were deeply sequenced to estimate repertoire size and the extent of clonotype sharing between individuals. Each donor's leukapheresis produced roughly between about 0.9 and 9.5 billion PBMCs. The study at large found these results: Sampling was limited to blood, and TCR repertoires in tissue likely differ from TCR repertoires in blood. Incomplete sequencing was indicated by rarefaction of sorted-subset datasets, despite the large sequencing depth. Pairwise subsampling indicated that sequencing depth was expected to affect the degree of clonotype sharing among donors. Clonotypes shared by all four sorted-subset donors showed higher generation probabilities than non-shared clonotypes. Across four donors, roughly 5% of naive CD4, approximately 3.6% of naive CD8, about 2% of memory CD4, and about 0.44% of memory CD8 clonotypes were shared. Estimated clonotype richness was generally larger for naive than for memory subsets. Because the study included only a small number of donors, the genetic and exposure-history diversity represented was limited.

CD8 naive samples were CD45RO-negative cells positively selected for CCR7, giving a CD45RA+CCR7+ population that excluded TemRA cells. Healthy HIV-negative adults with no recently reported acute infections or vaccinations were included as donors. Every donor was a Caucasian adult residing in Nashville, Tennessee, USA. Blood was obtained by leukapheresis, after which PBMCs were separated by Ficoll-Histopaque density gradient centrifugation and cryopreserved in liquid nitrogen vapor phase. Analytical flow cytometry was used to check the purity and quantity of every magnetically sorted T cell population. Each sorted fraction had its genomic DNA isolated and then quantified by UV absorbance on a Nanodrop 2000c. This clone was seen only once. Its antigen remains undetermined. Base qualities are missing; no much larger clone stands one base away. The CDR3 runs 15 residues from the cysteine to the phenylalanine. Of the read, only the CDR3 DNA is kept; its 45 bases are in frame from base 1. CDR1 is given as MNHNY and CDR2 as SVGAGI, both from the germline V gene (reference sequence). V loses 2 bases of germline sequence and J loses 1 base, and the interval between the two ends is 12 bases.

TCR CDR3 regions were amplified from genomic DNA by multiplex PCR using the deep immunoSEQ assay. Extracted genomic DNA from each cell subset was distributed evenly across all wells of several immunoSEQ 96-well plates, and each plate was treated as a replicate. For sorted subsets, about 200 ng genomic DNA, equal to tens of thousands of T cell genomes, was loaded into each replicate PCR. Purified libraries were measured with a Qubit 3.0 fluorometer, size-checked on a Bioanalyzer 2100, and measured again with the KAPA Library Quantification kit. Every immunoSEQ 96-well plate was sequenced on a dedicated single-read 150-cycle Illumina NextSeq 550 flow cell. Per the source publication's procedure: Because the immunoSEQ output included only junctional sequences and no quality scores, the filtering could not be the same as the filtering used for full-length reads. To assign V/J genes and CDR3, sequences were annotated against IMGT germline references using PyIR, a Python wrapper for IgBLAST v1.9. Reads were removed for weak V/J assignments (E-value above 1e-6), missing CDR3, stop codons, out-of-frame junctions, or ambiguous translated residues. V3J clonotypes were defined by identical inferred V gene, J gene, and CDR3 amino acid sequence. Percentage overlap between repertoires was calculated by dividing the number of shared unique clonotypes by the size of the smaller repertoire. Three approaches were used to assess repertoire richness: RTK rarefaction, the Chao1 estimator, and Recon v2.1 estimates of unobserved clonotypes. Generation probabilities for all TCRbeta clonotypes obtained by the gDNA method from a handful of donors were computed using OLGA. What TCRdb holds here is the immuneACCESS table cut down to in-frame rearrangements. Part of the clones is not present; checked against another copy, under half of the missing clones reflect an unresolved V gene, and the others are unexplained. For V, J and clone size, that table is used; D and trimming come from the DNA. This sample gives 800,000 to 950,000 clones in total; about 97% of them show up just once. Of the sample, about 0.25% is held by the ten largest clones.

The sequencing input was naive CD8+ T cells sorted from blood. In light of the paper, this sample's cell subset or site label describes: CD45RA+CCR7+. Here the chain combines TRBV6-6 and TRBJ2-7, with a weak D call of TRBD2 (5 bases match). The sequence came from a young man in good health. This receptor has the CDR3 CASSYEAGLSYEQYF. The DNA sequence is given as TGTGCCAGCAGTTACGAGGCGGGCCTGTCCTACGAGCAGTACTTC.